This T cell receptor (beta chain) was observed in a study of identical twins. Study-wide points: Models underestimated TCR alpha sharing (out-of-frame) in monozygotic twins.

The V gene end was trimmed by 1 base and the J gene end by 3 bases; junction bases not matched to a gene: 6. The CDR3 sequence is 15 residues long. The germline V gene encodes CDR1 DFQATT and CDR2 SNEGSKA (reference sequence). Each CDR3 protein is one row after TCRdb ran MiXCR on the 5' RACE reads. The table records 1.5 million to 2 million distinct CDR3 sequences, roughly 35% of them present only once. With regard to this clonotype: Antigen: not known.

This sequence was found in a newborn girl in good health. The specimen sequenced was cord blood. The V call is TRBV20-1, the J call TRBJ1-3; TRBD1 aligns across 7 bases. In nucleotides, the CDR3 is TGCAGTGCTAGAGCCCCGACAGGGAGTGGAAACACCATATATTTT. Encoded protein: CSARAPTGSGNTIYF.